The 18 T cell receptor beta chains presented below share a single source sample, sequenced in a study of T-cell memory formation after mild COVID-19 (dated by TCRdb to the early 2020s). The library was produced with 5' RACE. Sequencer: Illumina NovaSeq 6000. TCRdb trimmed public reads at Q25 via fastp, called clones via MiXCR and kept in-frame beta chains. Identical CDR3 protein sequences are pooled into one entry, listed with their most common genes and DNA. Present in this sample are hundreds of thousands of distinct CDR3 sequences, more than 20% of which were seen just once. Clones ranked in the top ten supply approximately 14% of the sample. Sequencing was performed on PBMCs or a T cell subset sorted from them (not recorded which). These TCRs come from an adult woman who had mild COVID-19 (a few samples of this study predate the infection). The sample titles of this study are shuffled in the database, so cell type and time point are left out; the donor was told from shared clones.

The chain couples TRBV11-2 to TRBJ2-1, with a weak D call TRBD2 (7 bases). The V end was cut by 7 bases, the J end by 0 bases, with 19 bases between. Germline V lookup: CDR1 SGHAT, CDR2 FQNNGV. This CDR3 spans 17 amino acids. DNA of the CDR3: TGTGCCAGCATGATTGGGGGGGCTTCCAGCTCCTACAATGAGCAGTTCTTC. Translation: CASMIGGASSSYNEQFF.

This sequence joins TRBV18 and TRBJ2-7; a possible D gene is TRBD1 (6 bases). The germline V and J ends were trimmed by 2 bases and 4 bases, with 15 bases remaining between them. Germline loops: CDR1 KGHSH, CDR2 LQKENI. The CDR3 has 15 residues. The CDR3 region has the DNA TGTGCCAGCTCACCAGAAAGGACAGTTCGGTACGAGCAGTACTTC. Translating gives CASSPERTVRYEQYF.

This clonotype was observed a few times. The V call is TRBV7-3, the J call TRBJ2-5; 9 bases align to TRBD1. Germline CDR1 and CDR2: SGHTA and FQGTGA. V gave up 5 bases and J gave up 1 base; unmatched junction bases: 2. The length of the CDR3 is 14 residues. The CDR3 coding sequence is TGTGCCAGCAGCGAGACAGGGGGCCAAGAGACCCAGTACTTC. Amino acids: CASSETGGQETQYF.

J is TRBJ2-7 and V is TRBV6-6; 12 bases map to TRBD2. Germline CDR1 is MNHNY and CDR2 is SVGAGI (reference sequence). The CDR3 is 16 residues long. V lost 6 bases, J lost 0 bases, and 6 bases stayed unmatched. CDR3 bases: TGTGCCAGCAGGCCAACTAGCGGGGGGCCCTCCTACGAGCAGTACTTC. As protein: CASRPTSGGPSYEQYF.

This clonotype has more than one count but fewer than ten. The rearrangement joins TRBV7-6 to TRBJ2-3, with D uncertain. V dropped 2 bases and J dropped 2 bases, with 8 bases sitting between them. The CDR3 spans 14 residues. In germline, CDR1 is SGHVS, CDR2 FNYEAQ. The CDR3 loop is CASSLTDPTDTQYF. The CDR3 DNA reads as TGTGCCAGCAGCTTAACAGATCCCACAGATACGCAGTATTTT.

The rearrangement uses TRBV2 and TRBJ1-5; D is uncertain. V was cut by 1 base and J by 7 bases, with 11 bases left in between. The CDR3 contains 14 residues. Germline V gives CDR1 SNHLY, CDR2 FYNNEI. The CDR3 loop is CASSEGAILQPQHF. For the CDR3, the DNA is TGTGCCAGCAGTGAAGGGGCCATCCTACAGCCCCAGCATTTT.

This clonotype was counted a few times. The CDR3 region is CASSPHNPSYEQYF. The CDR3 DNA is TGTGCCAGTAGTCCGCACAACCCCTCCTACGAGCAGTACTTC. The chain combines TRBV19 with TRBJ2-7, with unresolved D. The CDR3 sequence is 14 residues long. CDR1 is LNHDA and CDR2 is SQIVND in the germline V gene (reference sequence). The germline V and J ends were trimmed by 5 bases and 0 bases, with 11 bases remaining between them.

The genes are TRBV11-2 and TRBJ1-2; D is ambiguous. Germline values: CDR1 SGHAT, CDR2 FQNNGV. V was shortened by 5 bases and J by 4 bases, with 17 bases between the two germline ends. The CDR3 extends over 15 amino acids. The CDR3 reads CASSALDLGSYGYTF. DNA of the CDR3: TGTGCCAGCAGCGCACTGGACCTCGGAAGCTATGGCTACACCTTC.

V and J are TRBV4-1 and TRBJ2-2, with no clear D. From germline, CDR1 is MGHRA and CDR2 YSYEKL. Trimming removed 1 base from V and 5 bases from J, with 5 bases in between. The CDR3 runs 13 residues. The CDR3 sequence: CASSQVETGELFF. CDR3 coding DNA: TGCGCCAGCAGCCAAGTAGAGACCGGGGAGCTGTTTTTT.

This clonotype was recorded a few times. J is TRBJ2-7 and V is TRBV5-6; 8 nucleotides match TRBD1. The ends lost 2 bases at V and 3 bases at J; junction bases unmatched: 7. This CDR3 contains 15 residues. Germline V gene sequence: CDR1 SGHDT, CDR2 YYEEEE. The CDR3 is CASSFQGAYGYEQYF. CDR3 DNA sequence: TGTGCCAGCAGCTTCCAGGGGGCCTACGGCTACGAGCAGTACTTC.

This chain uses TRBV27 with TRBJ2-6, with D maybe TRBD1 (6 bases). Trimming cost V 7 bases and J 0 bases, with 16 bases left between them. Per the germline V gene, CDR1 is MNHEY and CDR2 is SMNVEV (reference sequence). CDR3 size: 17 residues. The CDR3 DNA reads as TGTGCCAGCAACCCGGGACACACTAACTCTGGGGCCAACGTCCTGACTTTC. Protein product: CASNPGHTNSGANVLTF.

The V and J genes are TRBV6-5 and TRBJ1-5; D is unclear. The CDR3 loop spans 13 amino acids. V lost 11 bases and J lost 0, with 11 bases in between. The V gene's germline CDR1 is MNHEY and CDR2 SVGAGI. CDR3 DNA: TGTGCCTCGGGCAGGATTAGCAATCAGCCCCAGCATTTT. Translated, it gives CASGRISNQPQHF.

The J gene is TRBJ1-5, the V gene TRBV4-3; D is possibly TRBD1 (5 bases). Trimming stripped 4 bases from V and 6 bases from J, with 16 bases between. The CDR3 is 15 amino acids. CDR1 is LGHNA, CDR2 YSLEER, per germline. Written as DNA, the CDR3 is TGCGCCAGCAGCCCGGGGCCCAGGGAGGGTCAGCCCCAGCATTTT. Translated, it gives CASSPGPREGQPQHF.

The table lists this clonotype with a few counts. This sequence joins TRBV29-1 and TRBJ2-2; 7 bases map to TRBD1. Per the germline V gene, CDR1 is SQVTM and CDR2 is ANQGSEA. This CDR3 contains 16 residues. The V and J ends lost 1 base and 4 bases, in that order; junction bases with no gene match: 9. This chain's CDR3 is CSVEVGYRGTTGELFF. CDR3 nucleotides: TGCAGCGTTGAAGTTGGGTACAGGGGTACCACCGGGGAGCTGTTTTTT.

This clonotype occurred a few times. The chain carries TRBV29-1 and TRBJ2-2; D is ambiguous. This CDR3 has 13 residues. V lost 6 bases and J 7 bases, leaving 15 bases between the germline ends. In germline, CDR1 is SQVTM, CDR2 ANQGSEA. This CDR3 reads CSVVIRPIGELFF. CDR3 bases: TGCAGCGTCGTAATCCGCCCCATCGGGGAGCTGTTTTTT.

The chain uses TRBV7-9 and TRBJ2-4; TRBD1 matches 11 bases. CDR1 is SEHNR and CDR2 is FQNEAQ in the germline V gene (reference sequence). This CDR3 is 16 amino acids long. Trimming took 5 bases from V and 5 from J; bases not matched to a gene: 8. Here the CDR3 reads CASSPTMGQGENIQYF. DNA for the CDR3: TGTGCCAGCAGCCCAACGATGGGACAGGGGGAAAACATTCAGTACTTC.

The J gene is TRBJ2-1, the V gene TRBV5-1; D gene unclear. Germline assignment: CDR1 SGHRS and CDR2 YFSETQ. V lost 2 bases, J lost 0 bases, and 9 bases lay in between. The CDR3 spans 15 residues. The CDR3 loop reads CASSFRLNSYNEQFF. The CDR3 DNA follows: TGCGCCAGCAGCTTTAGGCTAAACTCCTACAATGAGCAGTTCTTC.

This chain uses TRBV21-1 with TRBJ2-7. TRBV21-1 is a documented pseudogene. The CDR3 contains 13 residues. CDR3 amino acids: CASLRPRTYEQYF. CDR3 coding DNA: TGTGCCAGCCTCAGGCCTCGAACCTACGAGCAGTACTTC.